The clone carrying this TCR beta chain was seen a handful of times. Its specificity is not known. The data derive from a study of CD8+ T cells in alopecia areata. Turning to the study itself: Treated patients were dosed with oral tofacitinib, taking 5 to 10 mg twice daily. Points from the study as a whole: Elevated clonality characterized lesional scalp relative to normal scalp, particularly in alopecia totalis/universalis.

The CDR3 sequence is 12 residues long. Germline V gene lookup returns CDR1 SGDLS and CDR2 YYNGEE. The V end lost 4 bases, the J end lost 10 bases, and 14 bases lay between the germline ends. As the sequencing template, cDNA was produced by extracting RNA and reverse transcribing it. Repertoires were generated with immunoSEQ multiplex PCR, while TCRdb's copy carries only in-frame clones and drops some. This sample carries some 130,000 clones, roughly 50% of them seen once, and the ten largest clones take 15% to 20%. From alopecia areata patients, lesional scalp punch biopsies and peripheral blood were collected. Both CD4+ and CD8+ T cells were separated by sorting PBMCs.

The sample was CD8+ T cells sorted from blood, taken at week 0. The clonotype comes from a human donor with alopecia areata. The chain couples TRBV9 to TRBJ1-1; tentatively, D is TRBD1 (5 bases). The CDR3 DNA reads as TGTGCCAGCAGCCCAGTGGAGGGGAGAGCTTTCTTT. Amino acid sequence: CASSPVEGRAFF.